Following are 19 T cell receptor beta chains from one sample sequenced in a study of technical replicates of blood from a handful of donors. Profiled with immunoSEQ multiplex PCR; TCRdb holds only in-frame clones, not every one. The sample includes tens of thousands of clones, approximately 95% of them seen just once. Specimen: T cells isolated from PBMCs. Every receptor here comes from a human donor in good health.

The CDR3 DNA reads TGTGCCAGCGGAATCCGGGACAGGGGAGTGGGCAAAAACATTCAGTACTTC. Residues: CASGIRDRGVGKNIQYF. The chain links TRBV7-2 to TRBJ2-4, with 10 bases lining up with TRBD1. CDR1 SGHTA and CDR2 FQGNSA come from the germline V gene. V was clipped by 8 bases and J by 3 bases; unmatched bases: 13. This CDR3 has 17 amino acids. Complete variable domain (other parts from reference TRBV7-2 and TRBJ2-4): GAGVSQSPSNKVTEKGKDVELRCDPISGHTALYWYRQSLGQGLEFLIYFQGNSAPDKSGLPSDRFSAERTGGSVSTLTIQRTQQEDSAVYLCASGIRDRGVGKNIQYFGAGTRLSVL.

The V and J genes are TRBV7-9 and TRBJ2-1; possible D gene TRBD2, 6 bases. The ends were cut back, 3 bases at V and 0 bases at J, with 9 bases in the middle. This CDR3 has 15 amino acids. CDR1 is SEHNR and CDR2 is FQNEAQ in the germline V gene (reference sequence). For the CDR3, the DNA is TGTGCCAGCAGCTTTTACGGGAGCTCCTACAATGAGCAGTTCTTC. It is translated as CASSFYGSSYNEQFF.

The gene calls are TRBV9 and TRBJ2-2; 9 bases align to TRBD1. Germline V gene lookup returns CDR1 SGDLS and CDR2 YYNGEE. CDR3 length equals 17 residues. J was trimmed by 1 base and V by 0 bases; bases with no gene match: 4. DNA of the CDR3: TGTGCCAGCAGCGTAGACAGGACAGGGGTGAACACCGGGGAGCTGTTTTTT. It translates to CASSVDRTGVNTGELFF.

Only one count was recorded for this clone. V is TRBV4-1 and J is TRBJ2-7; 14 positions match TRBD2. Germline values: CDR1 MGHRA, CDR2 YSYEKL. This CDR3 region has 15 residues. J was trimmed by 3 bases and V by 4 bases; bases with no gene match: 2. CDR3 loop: CASSPGLAGDYEQYF. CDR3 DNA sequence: TGCGCCAGCAGCCCGGGACTAGCGGGAGACTACGAGCAGTACTTC.

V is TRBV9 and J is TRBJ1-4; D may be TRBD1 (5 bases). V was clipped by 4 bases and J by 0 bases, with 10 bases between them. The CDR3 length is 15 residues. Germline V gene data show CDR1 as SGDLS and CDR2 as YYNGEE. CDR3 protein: CASSPRDSTNEKLFF. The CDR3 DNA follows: TGTGCCAGCAGCCCTCGGGACTCAACTAATGAAAAACTGTTTTTT.

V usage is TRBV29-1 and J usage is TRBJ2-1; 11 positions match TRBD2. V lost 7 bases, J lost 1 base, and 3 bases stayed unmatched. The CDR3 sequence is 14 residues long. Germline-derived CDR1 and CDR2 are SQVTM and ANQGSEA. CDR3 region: CSATSGSSYNEQFF. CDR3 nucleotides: TGCAGCGCAACTAGCGGGAGTTCCTACAATGAGCAGTTCTTC.

Here the CDR3 reads CASSPQTGGDTQYF. The CDR3 DNA reads as TGCGCCAGCAGCCCGCAGACGGGAGGCGATACGCAGTATTTT. The chain combines TRBV5-1 with TRBJ2-3; 7 bases line up with TRBD2. Germline assignment: CDR1 SGHRS and CDR2 YFSETQ. With 4 bases clipped from V and 6 bases from J, the junction kept 8 bases outside the gene matches. The CDR3 sequence is 14 residues long.

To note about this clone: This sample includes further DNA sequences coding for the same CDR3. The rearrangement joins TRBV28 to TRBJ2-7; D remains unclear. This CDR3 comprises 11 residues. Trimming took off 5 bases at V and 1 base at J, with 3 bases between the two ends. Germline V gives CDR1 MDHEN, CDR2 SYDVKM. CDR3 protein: CASSRSYEQYF. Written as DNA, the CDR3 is TGTGCCAGCAGTCGTTCCTACGAGCAGTACTTC.

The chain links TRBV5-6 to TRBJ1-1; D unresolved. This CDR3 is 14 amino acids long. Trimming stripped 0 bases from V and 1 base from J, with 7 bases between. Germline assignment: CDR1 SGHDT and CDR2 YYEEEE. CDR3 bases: TGTGCCAGCAGCTTGGACCCAGGGAACACTGAAGCTTTCTTT. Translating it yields CASSLDPGNTEAFF.

CDR3 in amino acids: CASSVGSFTSGHTDTQYF. DNA of the CDR3: TGTGCCAGCAGCGTAGGCTCCTTCACTAGCGGGCACACAGATACGCAGTATTTT. The V call is TRBV9, the J call TRBJ2-3, with 9 bases matching TRBD2. The germline CDR1 and CDR2 sequences are SGDLS and YYNGEE. Trimming removed 0 bases from V and 2 bases from J; junction bases left unmatched: 10. The CDR3 covers 18 residues.

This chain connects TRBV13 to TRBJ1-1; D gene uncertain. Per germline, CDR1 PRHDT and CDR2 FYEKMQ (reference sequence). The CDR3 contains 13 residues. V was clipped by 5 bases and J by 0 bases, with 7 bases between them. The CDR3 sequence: CASSPPMNTEAFF. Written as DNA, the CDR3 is TGTGCCAGCAGCCCCCCCATGAACACTGAAGCTTTCTTT.

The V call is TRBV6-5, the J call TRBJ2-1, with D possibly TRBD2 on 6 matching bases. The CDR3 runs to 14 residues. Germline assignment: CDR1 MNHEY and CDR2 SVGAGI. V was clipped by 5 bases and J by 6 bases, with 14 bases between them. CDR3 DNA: TGTGCCAGCAGTGGCCGACGGGGGTCCAATGAGCAGTTCTTC. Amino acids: CASSGRRGSNEQFF.

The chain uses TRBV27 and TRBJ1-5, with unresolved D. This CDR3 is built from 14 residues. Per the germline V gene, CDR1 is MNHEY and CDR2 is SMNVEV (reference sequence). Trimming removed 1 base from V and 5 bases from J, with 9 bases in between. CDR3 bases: TGTGCCAGCAGTTTATTTGCGGGAGATCAGCCCCAGCATTTT. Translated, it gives CASSLFAGDQPQHF.

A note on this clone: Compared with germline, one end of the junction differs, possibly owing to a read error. The CDR3 protein is CSARDQGTGIF. CDR3 in DNA: TGCAGTGCTAGAGATCAGGGGACAGGGATTTTT. The chain employs TRBV20-1 and TRBJ1-4; the match to TRBD1 covers 9 bases. Germline CDR1 DFQATT, CDR2 SNEGSKA (reference sequence). The CDR3 sequence is 11 residues long.

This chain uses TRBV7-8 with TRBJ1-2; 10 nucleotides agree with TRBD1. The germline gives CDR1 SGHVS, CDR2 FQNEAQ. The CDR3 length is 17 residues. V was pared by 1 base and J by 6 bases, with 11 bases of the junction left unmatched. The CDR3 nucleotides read TGTGCCAGCAGCTTAGAAATTGCGGACAGGGGGAGCAATGGCTACACCTTC. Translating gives CASSLEIADRGSNGYTF.

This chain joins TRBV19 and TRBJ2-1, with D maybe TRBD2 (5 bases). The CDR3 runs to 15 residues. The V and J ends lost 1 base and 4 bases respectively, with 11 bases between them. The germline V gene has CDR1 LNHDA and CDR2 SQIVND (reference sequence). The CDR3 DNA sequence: TGTGCCAGTAGTATAGGTCTAGCCGTATACAATGAGCAGTTCTTC. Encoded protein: CASSIGLAVYNEQFF.

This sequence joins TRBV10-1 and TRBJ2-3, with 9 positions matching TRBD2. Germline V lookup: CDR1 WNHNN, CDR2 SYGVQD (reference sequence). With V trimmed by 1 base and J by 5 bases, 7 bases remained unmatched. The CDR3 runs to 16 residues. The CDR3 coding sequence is TGCGCCAGCAGTGAGTACGGCGGGAGGGCCTTAGATACGCAGTATTTT. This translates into CASSEYGGRALDTQYF.

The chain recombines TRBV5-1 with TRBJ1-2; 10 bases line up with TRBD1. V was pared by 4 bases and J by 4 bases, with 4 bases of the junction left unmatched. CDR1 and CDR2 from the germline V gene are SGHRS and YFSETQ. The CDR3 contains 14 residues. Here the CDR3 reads CASSPDRGSYGYTF. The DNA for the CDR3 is TGCGCCAGCAGCCCGGACAGGGGGAGCTATGGCTACACCTTC. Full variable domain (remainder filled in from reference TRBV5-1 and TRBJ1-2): KAGVTQTPRYLIKTRGQQVTLSCSPISGHRSVSWYQQTPGQGLQFLFEYFSETQRNKGNFPGRFSGRQFSNSRSEMNVSTLELGDSALYLCASSPDRGSYGYTFGSGTRLTVV.

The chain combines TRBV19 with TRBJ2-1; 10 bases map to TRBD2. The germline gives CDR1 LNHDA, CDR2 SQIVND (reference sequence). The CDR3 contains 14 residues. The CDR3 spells CAGSGRVTYNEQFF. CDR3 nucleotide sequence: TGTGCTGGAAGCGGGAGGGTAACCTACAATGAGCAGTTCTTC.